The present entry profiles one T cell receptor (beta chain) with its context. The antigen remains undetermined. This CDR3 comprises 17 residues. Germline CDR1 and CDR2: KGHSH and LQKENI. Trimming cost V 2 bases and J 2 bases; bases outside gene matches: 9. This entry is derived from a study of cytomegalovirus exposure and HLA in healthy donors. The wider study: Unique TCRs from HLA-typed donors, 85 million to 100 million of them, were held in an early data release.

The PCR was carried out with 60 Vbeta primers and 13 Jbeta primers. This table comes from immunoSEQ multiplex PCR, and its TCRdb copy is limited to in-frame clones, with some not included. The repertoire holds about 120,000 clones, with 60% to 85% as singletons. Study-wide results and limits: In a later analysis, HLA-associated TCR beta chains were more clonally expanded than equally common others. In vitro, three CMV-associated chains proved specific for CMV antigens.

The TCR originated in a female donor in good health and CMV-seronegative. Sequenced: PBMCs. The rearrangement links TRBV18 to TRBJ2-1, with 7 bases aligning to TRBD2. CDR3 sequence reads: CASSPTGSSGAYNEQFF. CDR3 in DNA: TGTGCCAGCTCACCAACCGGGTCTAGCGGCGCCTACAATGAGCAGTTCTTC.